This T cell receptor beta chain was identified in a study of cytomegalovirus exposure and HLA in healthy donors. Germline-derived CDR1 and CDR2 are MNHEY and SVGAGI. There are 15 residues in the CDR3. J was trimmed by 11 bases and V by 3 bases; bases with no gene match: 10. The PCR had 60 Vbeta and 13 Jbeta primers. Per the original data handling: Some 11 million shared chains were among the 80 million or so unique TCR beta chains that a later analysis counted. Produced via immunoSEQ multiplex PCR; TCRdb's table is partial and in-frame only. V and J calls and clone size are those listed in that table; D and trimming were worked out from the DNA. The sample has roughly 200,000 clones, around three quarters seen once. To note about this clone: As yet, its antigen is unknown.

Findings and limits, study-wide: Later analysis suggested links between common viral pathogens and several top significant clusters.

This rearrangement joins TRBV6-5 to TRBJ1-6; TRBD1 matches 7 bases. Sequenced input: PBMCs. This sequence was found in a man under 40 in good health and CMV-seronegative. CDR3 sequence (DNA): TGTGCCAGCAGTTATATGACAGGGTCAATCGCACCCCTCCACTTT. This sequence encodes CASSYMTGSIAPLHF.